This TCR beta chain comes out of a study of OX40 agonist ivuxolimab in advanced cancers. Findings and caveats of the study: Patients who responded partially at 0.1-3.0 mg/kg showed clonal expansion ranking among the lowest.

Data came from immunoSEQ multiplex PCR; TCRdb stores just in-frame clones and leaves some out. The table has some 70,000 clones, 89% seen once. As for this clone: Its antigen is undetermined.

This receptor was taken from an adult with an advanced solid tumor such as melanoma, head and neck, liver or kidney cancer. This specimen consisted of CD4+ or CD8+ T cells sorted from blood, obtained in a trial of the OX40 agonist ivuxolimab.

Here the CDR3 DNA reads TGCGCCAGCAGCGATGGACAGGGGGCGTCTGGGGCCAACGTCCTGACTTTC. It translates to CASSDGQGASGANVLTF. V usage is TRBV5-1 and J usage is TRBJ2-6; 11 bases agree with TRBD1. Germline CDR1 SGHRS, CDR2 YFSETQ. With V trimmed by 4 bases and J by 1 base, 4 bases remained unmatched. This CDR3 has 17 residues.